This T cell receptor beta chain is from a study of OX40 agonist ivuxolimab in advanced cancers. Overall study context: A mean age of roughly 60 years, range about 20 to 85, was recorded, and 80% to 90% were male.

Concerning this clone itself: Different DNA sequences within this sample yield the same CDR3.

CDR3 length: 15 residues. Trimming took off 0 bases at V and 4 bases at J, with 10 bases between the two ends. Germline V CDR1 and CDR2: MGHRA, YSYEKL. The table came from immunoSEQ multiplex PCR; TCRdb's copy has only in-frame clones and leaves some out. The data hold 15,000 to 20,000 clones, with about 80% observed a single time. The chain carries TRBV4-1 and TRBJ1-5; TRBD1 is a possible D gene (6 bases). The starting material was CD4+ or CD8+ T cells sorted from blood, obtained in a trial of the OX40 agonist ivuxolimab. The clonotype comes from an adult with an advanced solid tumor such as melanoma, head and neck, liver or kidney cancer. The CDR3 reads CASSQDQGSNQPQHF. In nucleotides, the CDR3 is TGCGCCAGCAGCCAAGATCAGGGGTCTAATCAGCCCCAGCATTTT.